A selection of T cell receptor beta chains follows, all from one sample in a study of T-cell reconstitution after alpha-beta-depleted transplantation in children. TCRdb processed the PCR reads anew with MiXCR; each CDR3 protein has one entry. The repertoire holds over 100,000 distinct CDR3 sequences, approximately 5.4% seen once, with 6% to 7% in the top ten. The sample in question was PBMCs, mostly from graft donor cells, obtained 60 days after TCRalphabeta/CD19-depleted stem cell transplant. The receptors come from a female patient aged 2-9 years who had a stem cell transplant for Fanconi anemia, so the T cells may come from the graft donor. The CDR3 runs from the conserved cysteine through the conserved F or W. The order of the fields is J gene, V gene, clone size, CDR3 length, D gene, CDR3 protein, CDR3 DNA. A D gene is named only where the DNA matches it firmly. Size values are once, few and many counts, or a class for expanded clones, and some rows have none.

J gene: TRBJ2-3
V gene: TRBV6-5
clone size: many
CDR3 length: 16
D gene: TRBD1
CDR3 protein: CASSYSGTGFTDTQYF
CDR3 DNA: TGTGCCAGCAGTTACTCCGGGACAGGGTTCACCGATACGCAGTATTTT

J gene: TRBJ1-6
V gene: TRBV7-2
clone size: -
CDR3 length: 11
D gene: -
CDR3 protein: CASSNRDTLHF
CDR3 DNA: TGTGCCAGCAGCAACCGGGACACCCTCCACTTT

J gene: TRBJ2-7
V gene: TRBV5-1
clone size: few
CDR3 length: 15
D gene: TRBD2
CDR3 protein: CASSLGTPTGGEQYF
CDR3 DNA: TGCGCCAGCAGCTTGGGCACCCCGACGGGGGGCGAGCAGTACTTC

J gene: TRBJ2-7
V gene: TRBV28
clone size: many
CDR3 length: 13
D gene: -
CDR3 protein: CASMVGQPYEQYF
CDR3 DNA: TGTGCCAGCATGGTTGGGCAACCCTACGAGCAGTACTTC

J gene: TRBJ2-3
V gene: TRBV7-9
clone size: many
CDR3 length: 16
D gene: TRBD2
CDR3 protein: CASSVSGLAGGDTQYF
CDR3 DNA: TGTGCCAGCAGCGTCTCGGGACTAGCGGGAGGGGATACGCAGTATTTT

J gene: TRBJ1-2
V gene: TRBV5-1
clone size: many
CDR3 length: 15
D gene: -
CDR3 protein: CASSVREPLPYGYTF
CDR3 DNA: TGCGCCAGCAGCGTCCGGGAGCCCCTCCCCTATGGCTACACCTTC

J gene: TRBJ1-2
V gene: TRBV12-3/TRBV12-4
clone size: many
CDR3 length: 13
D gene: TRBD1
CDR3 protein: CASSFGDSYGYTF
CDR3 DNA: TGTGCCAGCAGTTTCGGGGACAGCTATGGCTACACCTTC

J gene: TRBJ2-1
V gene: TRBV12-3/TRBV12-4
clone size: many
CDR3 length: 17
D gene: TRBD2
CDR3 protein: CASSLSELAGSYNEQFF
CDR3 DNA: TGTGCCAGCAGTTTATCGGAACTAGCGGGATCCTACAATGAGCAGTTCTTC

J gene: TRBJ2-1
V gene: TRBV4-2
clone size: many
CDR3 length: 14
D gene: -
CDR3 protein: CASSYGLSSNEQFF
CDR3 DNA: TGTGCCAGCAGCTACGGACTTAGTTCCAATGAGCAGTTCTTC

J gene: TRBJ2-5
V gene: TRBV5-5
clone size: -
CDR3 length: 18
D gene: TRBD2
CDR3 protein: CASSLGLGLAGHQETQYF
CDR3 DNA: TGTGCCAGCAGCTTGGGTCTTGGGCTAGCGGGACACCAAGAGACCCAGTACTTC

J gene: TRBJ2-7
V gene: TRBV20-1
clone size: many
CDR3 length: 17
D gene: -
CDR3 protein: CSASGISDTGTSYEQYF
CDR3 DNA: TGCAGTGCTAGCGGGATTTCGGATACAGGGACCTCCTACGAGCAGTACTTC

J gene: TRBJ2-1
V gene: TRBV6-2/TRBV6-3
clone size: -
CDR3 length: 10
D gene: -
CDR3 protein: CAVKGSEQFF
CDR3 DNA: TGTGCCGTAAAGGGGAGTGAGCAGTTCTTC

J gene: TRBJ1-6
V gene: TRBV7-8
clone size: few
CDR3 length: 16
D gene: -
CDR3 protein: CASSYRDRSYNSPLHF
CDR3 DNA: TGTGCCAGCAGCTACAGAGACCGCTCCTATAATTCACCCCTCCACTTT

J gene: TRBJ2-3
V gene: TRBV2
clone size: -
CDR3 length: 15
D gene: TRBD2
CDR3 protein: CASSEWSSGIDTQYF
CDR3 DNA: TGTGCCAGCAGTGAGTGGTCTAGCGGAATAGATACGCAGTATTTT

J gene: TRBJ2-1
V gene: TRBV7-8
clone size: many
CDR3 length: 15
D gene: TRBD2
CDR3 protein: CASSWGGGPYNEQFF
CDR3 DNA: TGTGCCAGCAGCTGGGGCGGGGGACCTTACAATGAGCAGTTCTTC

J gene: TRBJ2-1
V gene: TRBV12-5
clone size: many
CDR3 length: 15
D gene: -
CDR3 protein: CASGFQRGSYNEQFF
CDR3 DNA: TGTGCTAGTGGTTTCCAGCGAGGAAGCTACAATGAGCAGTTCTTC

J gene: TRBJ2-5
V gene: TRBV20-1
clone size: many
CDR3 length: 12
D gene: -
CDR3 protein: CSAREGGETQYF
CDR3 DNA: TGCAGTGCTAGAGAGGGCGGAGAGACCCAGTACTTC

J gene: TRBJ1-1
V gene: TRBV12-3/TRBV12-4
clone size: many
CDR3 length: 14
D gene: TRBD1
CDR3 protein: CASSSYGQGSEAFF
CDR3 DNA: TGTGCCAGCAGTTCCTATGGACAGGGCTCTGAAGCTTTCTTT

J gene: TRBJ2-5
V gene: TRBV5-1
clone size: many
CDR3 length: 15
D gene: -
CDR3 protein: CASSLRKDYQETQYF
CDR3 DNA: TGCGCCAGCAGCTTAAGGAAGGACTACCAAGAGACCCAGTACTTC

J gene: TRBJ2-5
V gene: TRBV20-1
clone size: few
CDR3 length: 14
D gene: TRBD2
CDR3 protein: CSAILAGGSETQYF
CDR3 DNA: TGCAGTGCTATACTAGCGGGAGGTTCGGAGACCCAGTACTTC

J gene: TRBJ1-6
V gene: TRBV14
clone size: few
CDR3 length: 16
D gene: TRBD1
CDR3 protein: CASSQARDRYNSPLHF
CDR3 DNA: TGTGCCAGCAGCCAAGCCCGGGACAGATATAATTCACCCCTCCACTTT

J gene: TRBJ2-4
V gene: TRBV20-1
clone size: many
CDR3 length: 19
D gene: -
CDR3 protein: CSAIPRGGRSLLAKNIQYF
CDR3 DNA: TGCAGTGCTATACCCAGGGGGGGAAGGAGCCTTCTAGCCAAAAACATTCAGTACTTC

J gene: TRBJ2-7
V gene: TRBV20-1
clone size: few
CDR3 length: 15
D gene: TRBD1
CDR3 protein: CSASFHRGRGYEQYF
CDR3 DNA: TGCAGTGCTAGTTTTCACAGGGGGCGCGGGTACGAGCAGTACTTC

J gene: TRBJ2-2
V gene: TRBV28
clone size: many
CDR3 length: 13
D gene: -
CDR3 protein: CASSFIGSGELFF
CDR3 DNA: TGTGCCAGCAGTTTTATAGGTTCCGGGGAGCTGTTTTTT

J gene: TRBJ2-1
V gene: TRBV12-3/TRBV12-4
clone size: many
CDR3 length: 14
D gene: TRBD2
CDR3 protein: CASSLRTSGVKAFF
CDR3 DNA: TGTGCCAGCAGTTTGCGGACTAGCGGCGTCAAGGCCTTCTTC

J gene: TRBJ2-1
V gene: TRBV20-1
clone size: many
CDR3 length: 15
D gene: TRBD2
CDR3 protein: CSALSGRASYNEQFF
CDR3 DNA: TGCAGTGCTCTCAGCGGGAGGGCCTCCTACAATGAGCAGTTCTTC

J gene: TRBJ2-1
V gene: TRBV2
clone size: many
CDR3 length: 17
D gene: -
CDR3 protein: CASRGPSQQNFYNEQFF
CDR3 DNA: TGTGCCAGCAGGGGTCCTTCACAGCAGAATTTCTACAATGAGCAGTTCTTC

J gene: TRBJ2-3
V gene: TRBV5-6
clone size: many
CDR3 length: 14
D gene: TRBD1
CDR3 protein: CASSLRTGGDTQYF
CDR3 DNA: TGTGCCAGCAGCTTGCGGACAGGGGGAGATACGCAGTATTTT

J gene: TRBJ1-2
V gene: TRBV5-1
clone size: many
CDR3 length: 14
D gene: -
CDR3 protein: CASSLGPRAPGYTF
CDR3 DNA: TGCGCCAGCAGCTTGGGCCCCAGGGCTCCTGGCTACACCTTC

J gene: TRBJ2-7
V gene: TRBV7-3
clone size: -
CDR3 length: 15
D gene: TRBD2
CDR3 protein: CASSLTSGSLYEQYF
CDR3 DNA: TGTGCCAGCAGCTTAACTAGCGGGAGTCTCTACGAGCAGTACTTC

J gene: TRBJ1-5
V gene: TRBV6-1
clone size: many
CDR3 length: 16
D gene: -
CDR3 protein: CASSARDPYSNQPQHF
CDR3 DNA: TGTGCCAGCAGTGCCCGGGACCCTTATAGCAATCAGCCCCAGCATTTT

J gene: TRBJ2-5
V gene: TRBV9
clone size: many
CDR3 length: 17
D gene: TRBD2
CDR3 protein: CASSPYELATPQETQYF
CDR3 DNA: TGTGCCAGCAGCCCGTATGAACTAGCGACCCCGCAAGAGACCCAGTACTTC

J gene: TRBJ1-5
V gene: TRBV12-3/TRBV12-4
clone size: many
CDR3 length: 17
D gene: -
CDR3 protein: CASSWLWNQDSNQPQHF
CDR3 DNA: TGTGCCAGCAGTTGGCTATGGAATCAGGATAGCAATCAGCCCCAGCATTTT